This is a list of T cell receptor beta chains from one sample in a study of brain metastases from non-small cell lung cancer. Here immunoSEQ multiplex PCR was the method, and the copy in TCRdb shows in-frame clones only, minus some. The table has over a thousand clones, around 90% seen once. Material for sequencing was primary lung tumor tissue. The source of these receptors is a donor at least 40 years old with non-small cell lung cancer. The CDR3 runs from the conserved cysteine through the conserved F or W. A D gene is named only where the DNA matches it firmly. Some rows have no size entry. The others give once, few or many, or a class for an expanded clone.

J gene: TRBJ2-3; CDR3 length: 15; clone size: NA; V gene: TRBV7-6; D gene: TRBD1; CDR3 DNA: TGTGCCAGCAGCTTCTCAGGGGGCCGCGCAGATACGCAGTATTTT; CDR3 protein: CASSFSGGRADTQYF
J gene: TRBJ1-1; CDR3 length: 12; clone size: NA; V gene: TRBV25-1; D gene: NA; CDR3 DNA: TGTGCTAGCAGTGAGATGAACACTGAAGCTTTCTTT; CDR3 protein: CASSEMNTEAFF
J gene: TRBJ2-3; CDR3 length: 13; clone size: NA; V gene: TRBV6-5; D gene: TRBD2; CDR3 DNA: TGTGTCGGCCGGGACTACCTCACAGATACGCAGTATTTT; CDR3 protein: CVGRDYLTDTQYF
J gene: TRBJ2-5; CDR3 length: 16; clone size: NA; V gene: TRBV6-1; D gene: NA; CDR3 DNA: TGTGCCAGCAGTGAATATATATGGGCAGTACAAGAGACCCAGTACTTC; CDR3 protein: CASSEYIWAVQETQYF
J gene: TRBJ2-1; CDR3 length: 16; clone size: NA; V gene: TRBV30; D gene: TRBD2; CDR3 DNA: TGTGCCTGGAGTGGGAGCGGGACTAGCGGTTACAATGAGCAGTTCTTC; CDR3 protein: CAWSGSGTSGYNEQFF
J gene: TRBJ1-1; CDR3 length: 13; clone size: NA; V gene: TRBV6-6; D gene: NA; CDR3 DNA: TGTGCCAGCAGCCCGACACTGAACACTGAAGCTTTCTTT; CDR3 protein: CASSPTLNTEAFF
J gene: TRBJ2-1; CDR3 length: 15; clone size: NA; V gene: TRBV29-1; D gene: NA; CDR3 DNA: TGCAGCGTTCTTGCCTCTAGCGCTGTACACAATGAGCAGTTCTTC; CDR3 protein: CSVLASSAVHNEQFF
J gene: TRBJ2-3; CDR3 length: 16; clone size: NA; V gene: TRBV28; D gene: TRBD2; CDR3 DNA: TGTGCCAGCAGTTCTTCTAGCGGGGTTAGCACAGATACGCAGTATTTT; CDR3 protein: CASSSSSGVSTDTQYF
J gene: TRBJ2-2; CDR3 length: 14; clone size: few; V gene: TRBV6-5; D gene: TRBD1; CDR3 DNA: TGTGCCAGCAAGGGGACAGTAAACACCGGGGAGCTGTTTTTT; CDR3 protein: CASKGTVNTGELFF
J gene: TRBJ2-1; CDR3 length: 15; clone size: NA; V gene: TRBV19; D gene: NA; CDR3 DNA: TGTGCCAGTAGTATAGATCAGGCCACCTACAATGAGCAGTTCTTC; CDR3 protein: CASSIDQATYNEQFF